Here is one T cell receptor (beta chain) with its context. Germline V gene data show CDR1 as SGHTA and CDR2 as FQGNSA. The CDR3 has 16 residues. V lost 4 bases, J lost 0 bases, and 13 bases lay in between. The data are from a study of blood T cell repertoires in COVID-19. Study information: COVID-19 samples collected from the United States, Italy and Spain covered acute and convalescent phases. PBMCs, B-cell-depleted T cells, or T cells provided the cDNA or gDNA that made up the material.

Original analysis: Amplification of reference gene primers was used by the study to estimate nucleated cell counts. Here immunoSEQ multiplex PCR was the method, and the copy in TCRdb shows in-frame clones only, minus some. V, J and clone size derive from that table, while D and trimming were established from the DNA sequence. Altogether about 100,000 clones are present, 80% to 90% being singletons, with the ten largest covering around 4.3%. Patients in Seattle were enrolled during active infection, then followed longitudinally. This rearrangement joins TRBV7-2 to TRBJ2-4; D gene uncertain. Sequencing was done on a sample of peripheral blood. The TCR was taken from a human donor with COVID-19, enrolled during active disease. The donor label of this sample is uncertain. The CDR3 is CASSSPAGLAKNIQYF. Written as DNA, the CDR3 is TGTGCCAGCAGCTCGCCAGCCGGGTTAGCCAAAAACATTCAGTACTTC. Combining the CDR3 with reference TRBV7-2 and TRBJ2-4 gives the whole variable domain GAGVSQSPSNKVTEKGKDVELRCDPISGHTALYWYRQSLGQGLEFLIYFQGNSAPDKSGLPSDRFSAERTGGSVSTLTIQRTQQEDSAVYLCASSSPAGLAKNIQYFGAGTRLSVL.